Following are 9 T cell receptor beta chains from one sample sequenced in a study of blood T cell repertoires in COVID-19. Sequencing used immunoSEQ multiplex PCR; TCRdb keeps in-frame clones, though not all of them. The top ten hold 3% to 3.5% of the sample, which has approximately 190,000 clones, roughly 89% seen once. The sequenced sample was PBMCs or T cells enriched from blood (not recorded which). All receptors come from a woman in her twenties or thirties who had been exposed to COVID-19.

This clone was counted between two and nine times. The chain joins TRBV27 to TRBJ1-3; the D gene is possibly TRBD1 (6 bases). The V and J ends lost 6 bases and 1 base respectively, with 13 bases between them. In germline, CDR1 is MNHEY, CDR2 SMNVEV (reference sequence). The CDR3 is made up of 15 amino acids. The CDR3: CASRSTTGSGNTIYF. The CDR3 DNA follows: TGTGCCAGCAGATCGACCACAGGGTCTGGAAACACCATATATTTT.

The chain couples TRBV25-1 to TRBJ2-7, with 7 bases matching TRBD1. The V gene's germline CDR1 is MGHDK and CDR2 SYGVNS. The CDR3 extends over 15 amino acids. Trimming took 3 bases from V and 4 from J; bases not matched to a gene: 9. CDR3 nucleotide sequence: TGTGCCAGCAGTGATACGGCAGGGGGTCGGTACGAGCAGTACTTC. This sequence encodes CASSDTAGGRYEQYF.

This clone appeared a single time. V is TRBV2 and J is TRBJ1-4, with D hard to call. The CDR3 sequence is 14 residues long. CDR1 SNHLY and CDR2 FYNNEI come from the germline V gene. Trimming removed 7 bases at V and 14 bases at J, with 23 bases between. CDR3 sequence: CASMEGGSGFALFF. CDR3 nucleotides: TGTGCCAGCATGGAGGGCGGGTCCGGTTTTGCCCTGTTTTTT.

The chain uses TRBV5-4 and TRBJ2-5; D not certain. CDR1 and CDR2 (germline): SGHNT, YYREEE (reference sequence). Trimming pared 0 bases from V and 5 bases from J, leaving 8 bases between. The CDR3 has 13 residues. This CDR3 is CASSLGQMETQYF. The CDR3 bases are TGTGCCAGCAGCTTGGGGCAAATGGAGACCCAGTACTTC.

The V gene is TRBV15, the J gene TRBJ1-2; possible D gene TRBD1, 5 bases. The CDR3 spans 14 residues. The ends were cut back, 1 base at V and 3 bases at J, with 9 bases in the middle. In germline, CDR1 is LNHNV, CDR2 YYDKDF (reference sequence). CDR3 nucleotide sequence: TGTGCCACCAGCAGAGTGAAGACAGACTATGGCTACACCTTC. Its protein product is CATSRVKTDYGYTF.

The rearrangement uses TRBV12-5 and TRBJ1-2; TRBD1 is a possible D gene (5 bases). The CDR3 sequence is 14 residues long. Trimming pared 0 bases from V and 8 bases from J, leaving 13 bases between. Germline CDR1 is LGHNT and CDR2 is FRNRAP. This chain's CDR3 is CASGLVRQGGGYTF. The CDR3 coding sequence is TGTGCTAGTGGTTTGGTACGGCAGGGTGGAGGCTACACCTTC. Drawing the rest from reference TRBV12-5 and TRBJ1-2, the complete variable domain is DARVTQTPRHKVTEMGQEVTMRCQPILGHNTVFWYRQTMMQGLELLAYFRNRAPLDDSGMPKDRFSAEMPDATLATLKIQPSEPRDSAVYFCASGLVRQGGGYTFGSGTRLTVV.

This chain joins TRBV18 and TRBJ1-3, with no clear D. The germline V and J ends were trimmed by 2 bases and 0 bases, with 5 bases remaining between them. Germline CDR1 KGHSH, CDR2 LQKENI. This CDR3 comprises 14 residues. The CDR3 spells CASSPAISGNTIYF. In nucleotides, the CDR3 is TGTGCCAGCTCACCAGCGATCTCTGGAAACACCATATATTTT.

The rearrangement uses TRBV13 and TRBJ1-2, with 8 nucleotides matching TRBD1. Per the germline V gene, CDR1 is PRHDT and CDR2 is FYEKMQ (reference sequence). The CDR3 loop spans 16 amino acids. Trimming took 1 base from V and 2 from J; bases not matched to a gene: 6. CDR3 region: CASSLDQTGANYGYTF. CDR3 coding DNA: TGTGCCAGCAGCTTAGACCAGACAGGGGCCAACTATGGCTACACCTTC.

This chain uses TRBV7-6 with TRBJ2-2; 11 bases are shared with TRBD2. From germline, CDR1 is SGHVS and CDR2 FNYEAQ. Unmatched junction bases numbered 6, after V lost 5 bases and J lost 4 bases. The CDR3 is 16 residues long. CDR3 sequence reads: CASSSSGGGPTGELFF. CDR3 nucleotide sequence: TGTGCCAGCAGCAGTAGCGGGGGGGGACCCACCGGGGAGCTGTTTTTT.